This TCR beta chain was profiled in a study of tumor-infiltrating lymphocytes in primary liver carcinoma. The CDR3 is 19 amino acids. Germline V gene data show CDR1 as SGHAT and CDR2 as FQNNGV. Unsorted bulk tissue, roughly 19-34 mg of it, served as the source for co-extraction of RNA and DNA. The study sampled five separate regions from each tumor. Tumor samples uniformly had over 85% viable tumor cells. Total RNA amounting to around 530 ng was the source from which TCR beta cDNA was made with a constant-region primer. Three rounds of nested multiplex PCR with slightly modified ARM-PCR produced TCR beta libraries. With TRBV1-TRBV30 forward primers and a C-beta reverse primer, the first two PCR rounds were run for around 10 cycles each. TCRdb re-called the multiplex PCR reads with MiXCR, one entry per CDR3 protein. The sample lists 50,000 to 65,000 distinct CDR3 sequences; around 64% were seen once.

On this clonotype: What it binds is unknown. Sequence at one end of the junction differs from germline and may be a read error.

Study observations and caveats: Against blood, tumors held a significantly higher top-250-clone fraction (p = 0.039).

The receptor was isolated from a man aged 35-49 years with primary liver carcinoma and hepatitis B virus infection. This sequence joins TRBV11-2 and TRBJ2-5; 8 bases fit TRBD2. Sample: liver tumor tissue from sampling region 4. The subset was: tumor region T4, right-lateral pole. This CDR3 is CASSFGSLLTGGLGETQYF. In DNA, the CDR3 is TGTGCCAGTAGCTTTGGTAGTCTTCTAACGGGAGGGCTGGGAGAGACCCAGTACTTC.